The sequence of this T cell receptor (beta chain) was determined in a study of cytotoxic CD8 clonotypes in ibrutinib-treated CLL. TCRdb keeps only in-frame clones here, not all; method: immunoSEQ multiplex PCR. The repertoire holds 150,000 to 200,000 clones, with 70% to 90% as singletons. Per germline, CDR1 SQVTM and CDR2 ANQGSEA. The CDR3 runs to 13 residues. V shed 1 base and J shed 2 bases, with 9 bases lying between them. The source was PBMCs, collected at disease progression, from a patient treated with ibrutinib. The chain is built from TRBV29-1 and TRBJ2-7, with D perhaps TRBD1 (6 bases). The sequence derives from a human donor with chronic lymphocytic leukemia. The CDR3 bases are TGCAGCGTTGAAGGGGACACCACCTACGAGCAGTACTTC. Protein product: CSVEGDTTYEQYF.